Below are 23 T cell receptor beta chains sequenced from a single sample in a study of T-cell memory formation after mild COVID-19 (dated by TCRdb to the early 2020s). Libraries were prepared through 5' RACE. The sequencing machine was an Illumina NovaSeq 6000. TCRdb's own reprocessing of the public reads used fastp at Q25 and MiXCR and kept productive beta chains. Identical CDR3 proteins give one entry, which carries the most common genes and DNA. In all, the sample holds 250,000 to 350,000 distinct CDR3 sequences, and roughly a fifth of those were seen once. The top ten hold 21% of the sample. Sequencing was done on a sample of PBMCs or a T cell subset sorted from them (not recorded which). These receptors all stem from a man younger than 35 who had mild COVID-19 (a few samples of this study predate the infection). The sample titles of this study are shuffled in the database, so cell type and time point are left out; the donor was told from shared clones.

This clonotype was counted between two and nine times. This chain uses TRBV7-2 with TRBJ2-1; maybe TRBD2 (5 bases). There are 13 residues in the CDR3. Germline V gene sequence: CDR1 SGHTA, CDR2 FQGNSA. Deletions cut 6 bases from V and 7 bases from J, with 13 bases between. The CDR3: CASSTSRENEQFF. The CDR3 coding sequence is TGTGCCAGCAGTACCTCACGGGAAAATGAGCAGTTCTTC.

In its sample, this clonotype was seen a few times. The V and J genes are TRBV7-9 and TRBJ2-7; 7 nucleotides match TRBD1. Germline V CDR1 and CDR2: SEHNR, FQNEAQ (reference sequence). The CDR3 sequence is 14 residues long. V shed 5 bases and J 1 base; nucleotides not matched to a gene: 5. CDR3 loop: CASSRYRGSYEQYV. DNA of the CDR3: TGTGCCAGCAGCCGTTACAGGGGTTCCTACGAGCAGTACGTC.

This clonotype showed up just a few times. Its ends do not fully match the called genes, so a read error is possible. The CDR3 DNA is TGTGCCATCAGGGCTGGAGCCGGGGGCCCTGCGAATTTT. It encodes CAIRAGAGGPANF. This chain connects TRBV10-3 to TRBJ1-5; tentatively, D is TRBD1 (6 bases). There are 13 residues in the CDR3. CDR1 and CDR2 (germline): ENHRY, SYGVKD.

The V and J genes are TRBV4-1 and TRBJ2-2, with D maybe TRBD1 (6 bases). The germline gives CDR1 MGHRA, CDR2 YSYEKL. Trimming took off 0 bases at V and 7 bases at J, with 9 bases between the two ends. The length of the CDR3 is 14 residues. The CDR3, as DNA: TGCGCCAGCAGCCAAGAAGGGGGAAGCGGGGAGCTGTTTTTT. Translating gives CASSQEGGSGELFF.

This clonotype was seen a few times. V usage is TRBV12-3 or TRBV12-4 and J usage is TRBJ1-5, with D possibly TRBD1 on 5 matching bases. The CDR3 consists of 14 residues. The V and J ends lost 6 bases and 2 bases respectively, with 11 bases between them. CDR3: CASSYQGRNQPQHF. The CDR3, as DNA: TGTGCCAGCAGCTACCAGGGTCGCAATCAGCCCCAGCATTTT.

This clonotype was found a few times. V gene TRBV12-3 or TRBV12-4 combines with J gene TRBJ1-2; TRBD1 matches 7 bases. This CDR3 has 13 amino acids. The junction had 7 bases not matched to a gene; V was cut back by 5 bases and J by 7 bases. The chain's CDR3 is CASSPGTVLGYTF. For the CDR3, the DNA is TGTGCCAGCAGTCCCGGGACAGTTCTTGGCTACACCTTC.

The V and J genes are TRBV7-9 and TRBJ1-2, with D possibly matching TRBD1 (5 bases). The CDR3 has 14 amino acids. CDR1 is SEHNR and CDR2 is FQNEAQ in the germline V gene (reference sequence). With 1 base removed from V and 5 bases from J, the gap between germline ends came to 11 bases. The CDR3 region has the DNA TGTGCCAGCAGCTTAGAAATAGGGGCTTATGGCTACACCTTC. This gives the protein CASSLEIGAYGYTF.

This clonotype was counted at least ten times. V is TRBV4-1 and J is TRBJ2-3, with 7 bases matching TRBD1. Germline V gene lookup returns CDR1 MGHRA and CDR2 YSYEKL. The V gene end was trimmed by 0 bases and the J gene end by 1 base; junction bases not matched to a gene: 1. There are 15 residues in the CDR3. The CDR3: CASSQDDRGTDTQYF. In nucleotides, the CDR3 is TGCGCCAGCAGCCAAGATGACAGGGGCACAGATACGCAGTATTTT.

The chain carries TRBV30 and TRBJ2-2; D may correspond to TRBD1 or TRBD2 (5 bases each). Germline V gene sequence: CDR1 GTSNPN, CDR2 SVGIG (reference sequence). V lost 3 bases, J lost 1 base, and 6 bases lay in between. The CDR3 totals 13 residues. The CDR3 DNA sequence: TGTGCCTGGAGGGGGGTGAACACCGGGGAGCTGTTTTTT. This gives the protein CAWRGVNTGELFF.

This clonotype has only a few counts. This chain connects TRBV7-9 to TRBJ1-4; TRBD1 matches 10 bases. This CDR3 has 14 residues. J was trimmed by 8 bases and V by 5 bases; bases with no gene match: 5. Germline V gene lookup returns CDR1 SEHNR and CDR2 FQNEAQ (reference sequence). CDR3 residues: CASSTGQGNEKLFF. CDR3 nucleotide sequence: TGTGCCAGCAGCACGGGACAGGGGAACGAAAAACTGTTTTTT.

This chain connects TRBV24-1 to TRBJ2-5, with TRBD1 matching 7 bases. This CDR3 has 17 amino acids. Germline CDR1 KGHDR, CDR2 SFDVKD. V shed 5 bases and J 4 bases; nucleotides not matched to a gene: 15. The CDR3 nucleotides read TGTGCCACCAGTGCCGGGCCGGGGCAGGGGGTAGGAGAGACCCAGTACTTC. Its protein is CATSAGPGQGVGETQYF.

This chain joins TRBV7-9 and TRBJ1-6, with D possibly matching TRBD1 (6 bases). Germline V gives CDR1 SEHNR, CDR2 FQNEAQ (reference sequence). The CDR3 runs to 17 residues. V lost 1 base, J lost 4 bases, and 14 bases lay in between. The CDR3: CASSLERTGPYNSPLHF. The CDR3 bases are TGTGCCAGCAGCTTAGAACGTACAGGGCCATATAATTCACCCCTCCACTTT.

This clonotype appeared a few times. The chain combines TRBV20-1 with TRBJ1-2, with D possibly TRBD1 on 5 matching bases. Germline CDR1 reads DFQATT; CDR2 reads SNEGSKA (reference sequence). The CDR3 consists of 14 residues. With 0 bases removed from V and 4 bases from J, the gap between germline ends came to 12 bases. The CDR3, as DNA: TGCAGTGCTAGAGAGAGCCCGGGGCCCTATGGCTACACCTTC. It translates to CSARESPGPYGYTF.

This clonotype was picked up many times. This rearrangement joins TRBV5-1 to TRBJ1-6, with D unclear. V was pared by 4 bases and J by 6 bases, with 11 bases between. Germline V gene sequence: CDR1 SGHRS, CDR2 YFSETQ. The CDR3 extends over 14 amino acids. CDR3 coding DNA: TGCGCCAGCAGCCCTCCGGAGGGTAATTCACCCCTCCACTTT. This codes for CASSPPEGNSPLHF.

The genes are TRBV6-2 or TRBV6-3 and TRBJ2-1; D remains ambiguous. V was pared by 0 bases and J by 9 bases, with 9 bases between. CDR3 length: 13 amino acids. The germline CDR1 and CDR2 sequences are MNHEY and SVGEGT. CDR3 DNA: TGTGCCAGCAGTTACTCGCCCGATACTGAGCAGTTCTTC. It is translated as CASSYSPDTEQFF.

The chain links TRBV4-2 to TRBJ2-5; no clear D gene. V was pared by 0 bases and J by 1 base, with 9 bases between. The CDR3 is made up of 15 amino acids. Germline V lookup: CDR1 LGHNA, CDR2 YNFKEQ. The CDR3 DNA follows: TGTGCCAGCAGCCAAGATCAGGAAGTCCAAGAGACCCAGTACTTC. It yields the protein CASSQDQEVQETQYF.

CDR3 in DNA: TGTGCCAGCAGTAGACCGTCCCGGGAGCTGTTTTTT. Its protein product is CASSRPSRELFF. The chain employs TRBV6-2 or TRBV6-3 and TRBJ2-2; D is uncertain. The CDR3 runs to 12 residues. In germline, CDR1 is MNHEY, CDR2 SVGEGT. Trimming removed 5 bases from V and 9 bases from J, with 10 bases in between.

This chain connects TRBV7-6 to TRBJ2-5, with 7 bases identical to TRBD2. Germline V CDR1 and CDR2: SGHVS, FNYEAQ. The CDR3 sequence is 15 residues long. V shed 5 bases, J shed 1 base, and the junction held 7 bases outside the gene matches. CDR3 bases: TGTGCCAGCAGCGCCCGTTGGGGGGGCCAAGAGACCCAGTACTTC. Amino acid sequence: CASSARWGGQETQYF.

The V call is TRBV6-5, the J call TRBJ2-3; D is unresolved. The V and J ends lost 8 bases and 3 bases respectively, with 12 bases between them. This CDR3 is built from 13 residues. Germline CDR1 MNHEY, CDR2 SVGAGI. CDR3: CASGSFGTDTQYF. The CDR3 DNA follows: TGTGCCAGCGGGTCCTTCGGTACAGATACGCAGTATTTT.

The chain recombines TRBV4-3 with TRBJ2-1, with a weak D call TRBD1 (5 bases). This CDR3 spans 15 amino acids. CDR1 and CDR2 from the germline V gene are LGHNA and YSLEER. V was clipped by 1 base and J by 4 bases, with 11 bases between them. CDR3 in amino acids: CASSQGVQVYNEQFF. CDR3 DNA sequence: TGCGCCAGCAGCCAAGGGGTACAGGTTTACAATGAGCAGTTCTTC.

The CDR3 spells CASSQVSGFGGANVLTF. The CDR3 nucleotides are TGCGCCAGCAGCCAAGTGTCGGGGTTCGGTGGGGCCAACGTCCTGACTTTC. V is TRBV4-1 and J is TRBJ2-6, with D maybe TRBD2 (5 bases). This CDR3 spans 17 amino acids. Germline loops: CDR1 MGHRA, CDR2 YSYEKL. V was trimmed by 1 base and J by 3 bases, leaving 13 bases between them.

This clonotype was seen a handful of times. This sequence joins TRBV4-1 and TRBJ2-2; 8 nucleotides align to TRBD1. V lost 7 bases and J lost 1; bases outside the gene matches: 8. CDR1 and CDR2 from the germline V gene are MGHRA and YSYEKL. CDR3 length: 16 residues. The chain's CDR3 is CASTLGQAMNTGELFF. The CDR3 region has the DNA TGCGCCAGCACCCTGGGACAGGCGATGAACACCGGGGAGCTGTTTTTT.

The sample holds a few counts of this clonotype. The chain uses TRBV30 and TRBJ2-3; no reliable D call. From germline, CDR1 is GTSNPN and CDR2 SVGIG (reference sequence). Trimming cost V 5 bases and J 4 bases, with 16 bases left between them. The CDR3 length is 14 residues. CDR3 in DNA: TGTGCCTGGCGATTGGCGTACCCAGCAGATACGCAGTATTTT. Translation: CAWRLAYPADTQYF.